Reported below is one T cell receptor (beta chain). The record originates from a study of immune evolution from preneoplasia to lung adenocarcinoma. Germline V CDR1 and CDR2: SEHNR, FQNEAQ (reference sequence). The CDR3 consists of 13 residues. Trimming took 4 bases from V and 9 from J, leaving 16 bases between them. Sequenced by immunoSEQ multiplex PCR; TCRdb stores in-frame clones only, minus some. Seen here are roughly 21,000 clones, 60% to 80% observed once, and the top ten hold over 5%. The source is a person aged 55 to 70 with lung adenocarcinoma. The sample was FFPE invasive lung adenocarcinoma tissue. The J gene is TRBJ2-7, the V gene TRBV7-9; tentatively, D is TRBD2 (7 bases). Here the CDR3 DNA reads TGTGCCAGCAGCTCTCAAGGGGGGGCCGGGCAGTACTTC. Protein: CASSSQGGAGQYF. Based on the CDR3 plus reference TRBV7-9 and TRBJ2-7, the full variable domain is DTGVSQNPRHKITKRGQNVTFRCDPISEHNRLYWYRQTLGQGPEFLTYFQNEAQLEKSRLLSDRFSAERPKGSFSTLEIQRTEQGDSAMYLCASSSQGGAGQYFGPGTRLTVT.